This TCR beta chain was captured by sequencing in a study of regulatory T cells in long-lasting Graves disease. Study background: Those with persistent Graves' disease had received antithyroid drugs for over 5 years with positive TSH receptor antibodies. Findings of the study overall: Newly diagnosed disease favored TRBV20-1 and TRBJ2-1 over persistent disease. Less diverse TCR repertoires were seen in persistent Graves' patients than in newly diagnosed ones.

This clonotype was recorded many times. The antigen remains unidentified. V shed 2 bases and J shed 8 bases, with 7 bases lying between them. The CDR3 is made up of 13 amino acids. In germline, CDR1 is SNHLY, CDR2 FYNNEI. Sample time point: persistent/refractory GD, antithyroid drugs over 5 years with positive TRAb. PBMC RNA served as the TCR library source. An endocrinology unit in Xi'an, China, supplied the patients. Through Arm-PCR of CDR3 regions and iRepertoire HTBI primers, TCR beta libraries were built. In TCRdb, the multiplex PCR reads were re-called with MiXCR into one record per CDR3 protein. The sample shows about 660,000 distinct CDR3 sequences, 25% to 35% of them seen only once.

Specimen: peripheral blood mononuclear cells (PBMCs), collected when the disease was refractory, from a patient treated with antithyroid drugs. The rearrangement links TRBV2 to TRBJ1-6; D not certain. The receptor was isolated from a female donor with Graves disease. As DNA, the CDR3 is TGTGCCAGCAGTGAACTGGTCGATTCACCCCTCCACTTT. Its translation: CASSELVDSPLHF.